There are many counts of the clone carrying this T cell receptor (beta chain). The antigen is not known. The CDR3 sequence is 11 residues long. Trimming left V 4 bases short and J 2 bases short, with 5 bases between. The germline gives CDR1 SQVTM, CDR2 ANQGSEA. The source of the sample is a study of regulatory T cells in long-lasting Graves disease. The overall study: A definition of persistent Graves' disease required over 5 years of antithyroid drugs plus positive TSH receptor antibodies.

CDR3 regions were amplified by Arm-PCR using iRepertoire HTBI primers to build TCR beta libraries. The authors' processing: The study identified 55 to 80 TRBV and some 15 TRBJ segments across samples. TCRdb re-analysed the multiplex PCR reads in MiXCR, keeping a single row per CDR3 protein. These V and J calls originate from TCRdb's pipeline instead of the authors' own analysis. This repertoire shows roughly 450,000 distinct CDR3 sequences, about 20% found once; its top ten account for 10% to 15%. As to time point: persistent/refractory GD, antithyroid drugs over 5 years with positive TRAb. The TCR library was prepared using RNA isolated from PBMCs. Overall study results and limits: New patients shared roughly 980 public clonotypes, fewer than the roughly 2,600 shared by persistent patients.

This chain connects TRBV29-1 to TRBJ1-2; D not resolved. The TCR was taken from a female donor with Graves disease. The sample in question was peripheral blood mononuclear cells (PBMCs), obtained when the disease was refractory, from a patient treated with antithyroid drugs. CDR3 DNA sequence: TGCAGCGTTGTCACAAACTATGGCTACACCTTC. Amino acid sequence: CSVVTNYGYTF.